A selection of T cell receptor beta chains follows, all from one sample in a study of blood T cell repertoires in COVID-19. Using immunoSEQ multiplex PCR, the repertoire was profiled, and TCRdb retains in-frame clones only, with some absent. The data hold around 58,000 clones, with approximately 85% observed a single time. The sequencing input was peripheral blood. The receptors were sampled from a human donor in a cohort sampled during active COVID-19. Each CDR3 is given with its conserved first and last residue. The D gene is left open where the match is weak. Expanded clones get a size class; other rows say once, few or many, or leave the size out.

v_gene	j_gene	abundance	d_gene	CDR3nt	CDR3aa
TRBV4-2	TRBJ2-6	once	NA	TGTGCCAGCAGCCAACTGTTCTCTGGGGCCAACGTCCTGACTTTC	CASSQLFSGANVLTF
TRBV3-1/TRBV3-2	TRBJ2-5	NA	TRBD2	TGTGCCAGCAGCCAAGAGGGTTTAGCGGGGGTCCTTGCGACCCAGTACTTC	CASSQEGLAGVLATQYF
TRBV5-8	TRBJ1-1	NA	NA	TGTGCCAGCAGCTTGGGAGGGCTAGGCACTGAAGCTTTCTTT	CASSLGGLGTEAFF
TRBV7-2	TRBJ2-3	few	TRBD2	TGTGCCAGCAGCTTACCGCTAGCGGGCCGCACAGATACGCAGTATTTT	CASSLPLAGRTDTQYF
TRBV23-1	TRBJ1-1	NA	NA	TGCGCCAGCATCCTGGAGTCAGAGGTGAACACTGAAGCTTTCTTT	CASILESEVNTEAFF
TRBV7-3	TRBJ2-1	NA	NA	TGTGCCAGCAGCTTATTGGGGGGAGCAGAGGATGAGCAGTTCTTC	CASSLLGGAEDEQFF
TRBV10-3	TRBJ2-2	NA	NA	TGTGCCATCAGTGGAGCTCCGAACACCGGGGAGCTGTTTTTT	CAISGAPNTGELFF
TRBV19	TRBJ2-2	NA	NA	TGTGCCAGTAGTCCCTCAGGGGGGAGAGCCGGGGAGCTGTTTTTT	CASSPSGGRAGELFF
TRBV7-9	TRBJ2-2	NA	TRBD1	TGTGCCAGCAGCGCACCCAACAGGGGGCAATACGGGGAGCTGTTTTTT	CASSAPNRGQYGELFF
TRBV19	TRBJ2-3	NA	NA	TGTGCCAGTAGTGGGGGCGACACAGCTACAGATACGCAGTATTTT	CASSGGDTATDTQYF
TRBV2	TRBJ2-7	NA	TRBD1	TGTGCCAGCAGTGCGGACAGGGGATCTCACTACGAGCAGTACTTC	CASSADRGSHYEQYF
TRBV6-2/TRBV6-3	TRBJ1-1	NA	TRBD1	TGTGCCAGCAGTTGGGCCAGGGGGGTGACTGAAGCTTTCTTT	CASSWARGVTEAFF
TRBV4-1	TRBJ1-2	NA	NA	TGCGCCAGCAGCCAAGGTGTGGGGCAGGGCTACACCTTC	CASSQGVGQGYTF
TRBV11-3	TRBJ1-1	few	TRBD1	TGTGCCAGCAGCCTTCACACAGGGGGCACTGAAGCTTTCTTT	CASSLHTGGTEAFF
TRBV14	TRBJ1-2	NA	TRBD1	TGTGCCAGCAGCCAAGGACGATCCGGGACAGGCAGCTATGGCTACACCTTC	CASSQGRSGTGSYGYTF
TRBV21-1	TRBJ1-2	NA	NA	TGTGCCAGCAGATCCCCGCGGGGTCGTTGGGATGGCTACACCTTC	CASRSPRGRWDGYTF
TRBV4-3	TRBJ1-4	NA	NA	TGCGCCAGCAGCCAAGGTTCCGGGGATTACGAAAAACTGTTTTTT	CASSQGSGDYEKLFF
TRBV12-3/TRBV12-4	TRBJ2-7	NA	TRBD1	TGTGCCAGCAGTACCGGGACAGGATCCGAGCAGTACTTC	CASSTGTGSEQYF
TRBV5-1	TRBJ2-3	NA	TRBD1	TGCGCCAGCCGGACAGGGTTCACAGATACGCAGTATTTT	CASRTGFTDTQYF
TRBV27	TRBJ1-2	NA	TRBD1	TGTGCCAGCAGTCCAGGACAGGGAACCCTCTATGGCTACACCTTC	CASSPGQGTLYGYTF
TRBV7-9	TRBJ1-4	few	TRBD1	TGTGCCAGCAGCTTAGTAGGTGACAGGGGTGAAAAACTGTTTTTT	CASSLVGDRGEKLFF
TRBV5-6	TRBJ2-3	NA	TRBD1	TGTGCCAGCAGCCCGGGACAGGGCCAGACAGATACGCAGTATTTT	CASSPGQGQTDTQYF
TRBV7-9	TRBJ2-5	NA	NA	TGTGCCAGCAGCTCCCGGGGGACCCAGTACTTC	CASSSRGTQYF
TRBV11-2	TRBJ2-5	NA	NA	TGTGCCAGCAGTTTTACCGGACACCGTGTAGAGACCCAGTACTTC	CASSFTGHRVETQYF